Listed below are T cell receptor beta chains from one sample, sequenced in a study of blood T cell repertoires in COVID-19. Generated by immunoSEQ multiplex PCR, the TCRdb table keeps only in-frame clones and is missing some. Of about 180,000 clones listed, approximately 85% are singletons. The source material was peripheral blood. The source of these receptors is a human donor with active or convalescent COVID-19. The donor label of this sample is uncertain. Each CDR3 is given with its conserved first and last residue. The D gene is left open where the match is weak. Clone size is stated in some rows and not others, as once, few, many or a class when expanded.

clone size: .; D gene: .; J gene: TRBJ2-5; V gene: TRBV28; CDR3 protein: CASSPGSQETQYF; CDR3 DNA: TGTGCCAGCAGCCCGGGATCCCAAGAGACCCAGTACTTC
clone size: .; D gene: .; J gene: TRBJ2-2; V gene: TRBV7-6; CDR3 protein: CASSVALSGELFF; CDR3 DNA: TGTGCCAGCAGCGTCGCGCTTTCCGGGGAGCTGTTTTTT
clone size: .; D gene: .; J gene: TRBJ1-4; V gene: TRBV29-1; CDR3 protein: CSGGEGEKLFF; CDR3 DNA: TGCAGCGGAGGGGAGGGGGAAAAACTGTTTTTT
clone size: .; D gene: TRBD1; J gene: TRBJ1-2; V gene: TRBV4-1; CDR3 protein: CASSQDSAGQGVGYGYTF; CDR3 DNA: TGCGCCAGCAGCCAAGATTCCGCGGGACAGGGGGTCGGTTACGGCTACACCTTC
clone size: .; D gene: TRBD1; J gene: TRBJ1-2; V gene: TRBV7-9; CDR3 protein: CASSQRTGRGYTF; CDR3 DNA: TGTGCCAGCAGCCAGCGGACAGGAAGGGGCTACACCTTC
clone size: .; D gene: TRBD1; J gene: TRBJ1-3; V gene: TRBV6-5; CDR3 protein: CASRLGQGTGNTIYF; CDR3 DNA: TGTGCCAGCAGATTGGGACAGGGGACTGGAAACACCATATATTTT
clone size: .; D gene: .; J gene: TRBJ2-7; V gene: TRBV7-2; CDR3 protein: CASSLVKSTYEQYF; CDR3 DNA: TGTGCCAGCAGCTTAGTAAAGTCTACCTACGAGCAGTACTTC
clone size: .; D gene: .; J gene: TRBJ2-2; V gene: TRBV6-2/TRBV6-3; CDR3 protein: CASSYAGIPGELFF; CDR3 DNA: TGTGCCAGCAGTTACGCGGGGATCCCCGGGGAGCTGTTTTTT
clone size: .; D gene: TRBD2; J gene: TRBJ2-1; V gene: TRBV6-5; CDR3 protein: CASRLAGFSYNEQFF; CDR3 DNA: TGTGCCAGCAGACTAGCGGGATTCTCCTACAATGAGCAGTTCTTC
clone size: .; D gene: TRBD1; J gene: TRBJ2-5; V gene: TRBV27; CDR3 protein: CASSSAGGGTQYF; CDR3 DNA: TGTGCCAGCAGTTCGGCAGGGGGCGGGACCCAGTACTTC
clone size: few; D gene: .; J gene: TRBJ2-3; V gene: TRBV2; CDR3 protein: CASSVDTGSTDTQYF; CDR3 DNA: TGTGCCAGCAGTGTTGACACAGGGAGCACAGATACGCAGTATTTT
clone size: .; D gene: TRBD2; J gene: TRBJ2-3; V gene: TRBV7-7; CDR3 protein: CASSSGSGGVTDTQYF; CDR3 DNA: TGTGCCAGCAGCTCCGGTAGCGGGGGCGTCACAGATACGCAGTATTTT
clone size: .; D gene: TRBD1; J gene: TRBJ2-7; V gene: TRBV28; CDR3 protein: CASRAEGQEQYF; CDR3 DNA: TGTGCCAGCAGGGCAGAGGGACAGGAGCAGTACTTC
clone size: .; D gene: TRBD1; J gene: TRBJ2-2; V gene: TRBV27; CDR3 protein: CASSLRGHANTGELFF; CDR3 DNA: TGTGCCAGCAGTTTAAGGGGGCACGCGAACACCGGGGAGCTGTTTTTT
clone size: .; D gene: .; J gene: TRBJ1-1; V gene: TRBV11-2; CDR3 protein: CASLRDSQAFF; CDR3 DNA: TGTGCCAGCCTAAGGGACTCTCAAGCTTTCTTT
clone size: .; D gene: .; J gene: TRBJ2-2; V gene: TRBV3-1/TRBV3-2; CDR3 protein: CASSRETGELFF; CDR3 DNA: TGTGCCAGCAGCAGGGAGACCGGGGAGCTGTTTTTT
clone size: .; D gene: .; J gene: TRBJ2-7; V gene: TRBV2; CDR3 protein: CALGDFYYEQYF; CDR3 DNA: TGTGCCCTTGGGGACTTCTACTACGAGCAGTACTTC
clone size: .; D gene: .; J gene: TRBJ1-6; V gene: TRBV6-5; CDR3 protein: CASSSLGAVYNSPLHF; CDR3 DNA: TGTGCCAGCAGTTCTTTGGGGGCAGTATATAATTCACCCCTCCACTTT
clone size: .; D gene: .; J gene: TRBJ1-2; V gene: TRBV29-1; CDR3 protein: CSVRVAGGPYGYTF; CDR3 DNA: TGCAGCGTCCGCGTCGCCGGGGGGCCCTATGGCTACACCTTC
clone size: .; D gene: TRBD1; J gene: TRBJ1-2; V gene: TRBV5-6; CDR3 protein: CASSLTGQLTMAMDF; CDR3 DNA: TGTGCCAGCAGCTTAACGGGACAGCTAACTATGGCTATGGACTTC
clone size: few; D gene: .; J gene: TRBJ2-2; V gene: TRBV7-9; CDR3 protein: CASSLISGELFF; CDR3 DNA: TGTGCCAGCAGCTTAATTTCTGGGGAGCTGTTTTTT
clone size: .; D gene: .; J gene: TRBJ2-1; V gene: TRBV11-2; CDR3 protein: CASSLAGAHEQFF; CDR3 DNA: TGTGCCAGCAGCTTAGCTGGGGCGCATGAGCAGTTCTTC
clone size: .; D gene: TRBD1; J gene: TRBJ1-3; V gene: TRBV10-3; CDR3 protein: CAISDAVMTGVPGNTIYF; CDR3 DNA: TGTGCCATCAGCGACGCGGTTATGACAGGGGTCCCTGGAAACACCATATATTTT
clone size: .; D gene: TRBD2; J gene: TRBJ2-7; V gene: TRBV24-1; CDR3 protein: CATSPSGRNEQYF; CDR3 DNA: TGTGCCACCAGTCCTAGCGGGAGAAACGAGCAGTACTTC
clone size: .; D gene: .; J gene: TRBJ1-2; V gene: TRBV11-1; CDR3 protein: CASSFNRDGYTF; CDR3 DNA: TGTGCCAGCAGCTTTAATCGGGATGGCTACACCTTC
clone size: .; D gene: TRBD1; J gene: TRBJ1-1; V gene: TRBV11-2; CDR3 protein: CASSLGQGNDAFF; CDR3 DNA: TGTGCCAGCAGCTTGGGACAGGGTAACGATGCTTTCTTT
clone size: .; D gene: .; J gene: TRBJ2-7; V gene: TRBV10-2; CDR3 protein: CASREGHVSYEQYF; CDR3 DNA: TGCGCCAGCAGAGAGGGACACGTCTCCTACGAGCAGTACTTC
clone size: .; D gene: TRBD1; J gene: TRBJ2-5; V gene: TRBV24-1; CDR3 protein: CATSDMVDLDRGRETQYF; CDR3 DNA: TGTGCCACCAGTGATATGGTGGACCTAGACAGGGGAAGGGAGACCCAGTACTTC
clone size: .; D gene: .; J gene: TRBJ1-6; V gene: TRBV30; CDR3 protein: CAWSGVEGSPLHF; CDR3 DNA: TGTGCCTGGAGTGGTGTGGAGGGTTCACCCCTCCACTTT
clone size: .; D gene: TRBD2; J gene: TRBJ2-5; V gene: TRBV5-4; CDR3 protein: CASSSYSGGSWETQYF; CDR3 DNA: TGTGCCAGCAGCTCGTATAGCGGGGGCAGCTGGGAGACCCAGTACTTC
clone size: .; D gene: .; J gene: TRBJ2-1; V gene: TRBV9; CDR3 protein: CASSEAPGVGSQFF; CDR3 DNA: TGTGCCAGCAGCGAGGCCCCTGGAGTTGGTAGCCAGTTCTTC
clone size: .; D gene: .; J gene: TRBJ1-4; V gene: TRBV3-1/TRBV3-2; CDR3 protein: CASSQVRFRATNEKLFF; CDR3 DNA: TGTGCCAGCAGCCAAGTTCGGTTTCGTGCAACTAATGAAAAACTGTTTTTT
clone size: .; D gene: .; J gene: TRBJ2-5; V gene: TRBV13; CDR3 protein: CASSGHRETQYF; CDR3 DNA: TGTGCCAGCAGCGGCCACAGGGAGACCCAGTACTTC
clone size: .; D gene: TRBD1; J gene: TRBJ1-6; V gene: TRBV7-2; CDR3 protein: CASSLAGQGNSPLHF; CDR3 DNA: TGTGCCAGCAGCTTGGCGGGACAGGGTAATTCACCCCTCCACTTT
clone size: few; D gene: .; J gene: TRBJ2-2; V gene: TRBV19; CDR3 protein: CASDKTGNTGELFF; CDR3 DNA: TGTGCCAGCGACAAGACAGGGAACACCGGGGAGCTGTTTTTT
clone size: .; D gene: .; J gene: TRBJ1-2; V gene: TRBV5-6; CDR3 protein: CASSSGQLYGYTF; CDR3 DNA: TGTGCCAGCAGCTCCGGACAGCTCTATGGCTACACCTTC
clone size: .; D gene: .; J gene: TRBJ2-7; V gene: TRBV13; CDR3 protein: CASSLGAGHSYEQYF; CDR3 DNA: TGTGCCAGCAGCTTAGGGGCGGGGCACTCCTACGAGCAGTACTTC
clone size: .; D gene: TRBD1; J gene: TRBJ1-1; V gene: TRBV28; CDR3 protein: CASSGTDSEAFF; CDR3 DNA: TGTGCCAGCAGTGGGACAGACTCTGAAGCTTTCTTT
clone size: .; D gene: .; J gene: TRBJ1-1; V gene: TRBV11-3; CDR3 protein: CASSPQEGGNTEAFF; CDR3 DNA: TGTGCCAGCAGCCCACAGGAAGGGGGGAACACTGAAGCTTTCTTT
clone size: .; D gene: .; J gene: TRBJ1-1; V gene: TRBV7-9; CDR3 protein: CASGEGEAFF; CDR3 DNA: TGTGCCAGCGGGGAGGGGGAAGCTTTCTTT
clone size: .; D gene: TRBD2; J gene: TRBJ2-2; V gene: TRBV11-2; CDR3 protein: CASSREASGNTGELFF; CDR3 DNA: TGTGCCAGCAGCCGAGAGGCTAGCGGAAACACCGGGGAGCTGTTTTTT
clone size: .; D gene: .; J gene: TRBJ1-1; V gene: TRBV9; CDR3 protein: CASSQQTMNTEAFF; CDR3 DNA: TGTGCCAGCAGCCAACAGACCATGAACACTGAAGCTTTCTTT